The text below deals with one TCR beta chain. The antigen remains undetermined. Brentuximab vedotin exposure varied among the patients, all of whom had relapsed after autologous stem cell transplantation. This entry comes from a study of PD-1 blockade in classical Hodgkin lymphoma. Study observations and caveats: Healthy donors reportedly exceeded newly diagnosed patients in baseline TCR diversity. By C4D1, CD4+ diversity increased significantly, especially in complete responders.

The V and J ends lost 8 bases and 3 bases, in that order; junction bases with no gene match: 8. This CDR3 region has 15 residues. Germline CDR1 MNHEY, CDR2 SMNVEV (reference sequence). Assay used: immunoSEQ multiplex PCR; TCRdb lists only in-frame clones, some missing. This sample has about 13,000 clones, with around 77% found just once. V usage is TRBV27 and J usage is TRBJ1-5; TRBD1 matches at 9 bases. The sample consisted of peripheral blood mononuclear cells (PBMCs), taken at baseline. This receptor was identified in a human donor with classical Hodgkin lymphoma. CDR3 sequence reads: CASSLGQGNNQPQHF. The CDR3 nucleotides read TGTGCCAGCTCTTTGGGACAGGGTAACAATCAGCCCCAGCATTTT.